A selection of T cell receptor beta chains follows, all from one sample in a study of CD8 T cell repertoires and HIV-1 epitope variants. Their target antigens are unknown. The data were produced by immunoSEQ multiplex PCR, yet TCRdb's version contains in-frame clones alone and is incomplete. The data hold about 5,400 clones, with approximately 61% observed a single time. The sample comprised cultured CD8+ T cells derived from PBMCs. The receptors shown here come from a male donor with HIV. Both conserved end residues are part of each CDR3. D genes are given only for firm matches. Clone size is stated in some rows and not others, as once, few, many or a class when expanded.

D gene | J gene | clone size | V gene | CDR3 protein | CDR3 DNA
. | TRBJ2-7 | . | TRBV7-8 | CASSPSRGDEQYF | TGTGCCAGCAGCCCGTCGCGAGGGGACGAGCAGTACTTC
. | TRBJ1-1 | . | TRBV11-3 | CASSLGGEAFF | TGTGCCAGCAGCTTAGGGGGGGAAGCTTTCTTT
. | TRBJ1-5 | . | TRBV6-5 | CASTQGSHQPQHF | TGTGCCAGCACCCAAGGGTCCCATCAGCCCCAGCATTTT
. | TRBJ2-5 | . | TRBV11-1 | CASSLEDEETQYF | TGTGCCAGCAGCTTAGAAGATGAAGAGACCCAGTACTTC
TRBD2 | TRBJ2-7 | . | TRBV6-6 | CASSYGGGEQYF | TGTGCCAGCAGTTACGGGGGGGGCGAGCAGTACTTC
TRBD1 | TRBJ2-1 | once | TRBV7-7 | CAVRDRGSSYNEQFF | TGTGCTGTCCGGGACAGGGGATCCTCCTACAATGAGCAGTTCTTC
. | TRBJ2-2 | . | TRBV7-2 | CASSLIGDGELFF | TGTGCCAGCAGCTTAATCGGGGACGGGGAGCTGTTTTTT
TRBD2 | TRBJ2-7 | . | TRBV28 | CASSLSGTIYEQYF | TGTGCCAGCAGTTTGTCCGGGACTATCTACGAGCAGTACTTC
TRBD1 | TRBJ1-5 | . | TRBV5-1 | CASSPTGGGTDSNQPQHF | TGCGCCAGCAGCCCGACTGGGGGGGGGACAGATAGCAATCAGCCCCAGCATTTT
TRBD2 | TRBJ2-7 | . | TRBV5-6 | CASSLLARSGTLSYEQYF | TGTGCCAGCAGCTTGCTGGCCAGGAGCGGGACCCTCTCCTACGAGCAGTACTTC
. | TRBJ2-7 | . | TRBV5-1 | CASSHSLEGTYEQYF | TGCGCCAGCAGCCACTCCCTCGAGGGTACCTACGAGCAGTACTTC
. | TRBJ1-5 | . | TRBV28 | CASSPEPGGSNQPQHF | TGTGCCAGCAGTCCAGAACCGGGGGGCTCGAATCAGCCCCAGCATTTT
. | TRBJ2-7 | . | TRBV21-1 | CASSPQRAQYF | TGTGCCAGCAGCCCCCAAAGGGCGCAGTACTTC
. | TRBJ1-5 | . | TRBV28 | CASNSDAWPYSNQPQHF | TGTGCCAGCAATTCGGACGCCTGGCCCTATAGCAATCAGCCCCAGCATTTT
. | TRBJ2-7 | . | TRBV5-5 | CASNFPGEGSYEQYF | TGTGCCAGCAACTTTCCAGGGGAGGGCTCCTACGAGCAGTACTTC
. | TRBJ1-1 | . | TRBV5-8 | CASSFVVNTEAFF | TGTGCCAGCAGCTTTGTGGTGAACACTGAAGCTTTCTTT
TRBD2 | TRBJ2-2 | . | TRBV7-9 | CASSRGSLAGRTNTGELFF | TGTGCCAGCAGCCGCGGGAGTCTAGCGGGAAGGACGAACACCGGGGAGCTGTTTTTT
. | TRBJ2-5 | . | TRBV19 | CASSIVAWETQYF | TGTGCCAGTAGTATAGTAGCATGGGAGACCCAGTACTTC
. | TRBJ1-4 | few | TRBV4-1 | CASSQDLGLDEKLFF | TGCGCCAGCAGCCAAGATTTGGGTTTGGATGAAAAACTGTTTTTT
. | TRBJ2-1 | . | TRBV12-5 | CASGLGGDEQFF | TGTGCTAGTGGTTTGGGCGGGGATGAGCAGTTCTTC
. | TRBJ1-1 | . | TRBV7-9 | CASANSGTEAFF | TGTGCCAGCGCAAACTCAGGCACTGAAGCTTTCTTT
. | TRBJ1-1 | few | TRBV28 | CASSLLGSGEAFF | TGTGCCAGCAGTTTATTGGGCTCGGGGGAAGCTTTCTTT
. | TRBJ2-7 | . | TRBV30 | CAWRDSSYEQYF | TGTGCCTGGAGGGACTCCTCCTACGAGCAGTACTTC
TRBD1 | TRBJ2-1 | . | TRBV7-3 | CASSLQGVNNEQFF | TGTGCCAGCAGCTTACAGGGGGTGAACAATGAGCAGTTCTTC
TRBD2 | TRBJ2-2 | . | TRBV9 | CASSVDPLAGETGELFF | TGTGCCAGCAGCGTAGACCCACTAGCGGGGGAAACCGGGGAGCTGTTTTTT
TRBD1 | TRBJ2-7 | . | TRBV6-1 | CASSGTGYEQYF | TGTGCCAGCAGCGGGACAGGCTACGAGCAGTACTTC
. | TRBJ1-2 | . | TRBV6-1 | CASSEPGYGYTF | TGTGCCAGCAGTGAACCGGGCTATGGCTACACCTTC
. | TRBJ2-2 | . | TRBV11-3 | CASSFRGETGELFF | TGTGCCAGCAGCTTTAGAGGGGAAACCGGGGAGCTGTTTTTT
TRBD2 | TRBJ2-2 | . | TRBV5-6 | CASSFASSGTVAGELFF | TGTGCCAGCAGCTTTGCAAGTAGCGGGACGGTGGCCGGGGAGCTGTTTTTT
TRBD1 | TRBJ1-1 | . | TRBV5-4 | CASSQQGGTEAFF | TGTGCCAGCAGCCAGCAGGGGGGCACCGAAGCTTTCTTT